Detailed here is one T cell receptor (beta chain). Its target is unknown. This sample stems from a study of T cell responses to AZD1222 COVID-19 vaccine. Study-level results: A mostly white British donor set with more females was recruited, and clonal diversity was possibly underestimated. Distributed over spike, vaccine-associated CD4 TCRs predominated at 160-218 and 743-854.

Using immunoSEQ multiplex PCR, the repertoire was profiled, and TCRdb retains in-frame clones only, with some absent. The sample has about 130,000 clones, around 94% seen once. This CDR3 has 15 residues. Trimming removed 6 bases from V and 1 base from J; junction bases left unmatched: 8. The V gene's germline CDR1 is ENHRY and CDR2 SYGVKD. V and J are TRBV10-3 and TRBJ1-1; 7 bases align to TRBD1. The sequence came from an adult in good health. Here the sequenced sample was peripheral blood, taken on day 0 of AZD1222 vaccination. The CDR3 coding sequence is TGTGCCATCAGGGGACAGCCTAGTAGGAACACTGAAGCTTTCTTT. Protein sequence: CAIRGQPSRNTEAFF.